These T cell receptor beta chains were read from a single sample in a study of blood T cell repertoires in COVID-19. Libraries were prepared by immunoSEQ multiplex PCR; TCRdb keeps only in-frame clonotypes and omits some of them. Of 120,000 to 150,000 clones listed, around 89% are singletons. Material for sequencing was PBMCs or T cells enriched from blood (not recorded which). All receptors come from a woman in her 30s with acute COVID-19. Each CDR3 is given with its conserved first and last residue.

v_gene	j_gene	CDR3aa
TRBV28	TRBJ1-5	CASSLATFSNQPQHF
TRBV10-2	TRBJ1-1	CASSGGKTGTNTEAFF
TRBV7-9	TRBJ2-7	CASSLSLAINSYEQYF
TRBV3-1/TRBV3-2	TRBJ1-2	CASSHADRVPGYTF
TRBV14	TRBJ1-5	CASSPRTGAWQPQHF
TRBV5-1	TRBJ2-1	CASSRPGGYNEQFF
TRBV19	TRBJ1-2	CASSIDRVPGYTF
TRBV30	TRBJ1-1	CAWNQGWAEAFF
TRBV9	TRBJ1-1	CASSVATGTEAFF
TRBV5-1	TRBJ2-5	CASSLGNSGSRETQYF
TRBV6-4	TRBJ2-4	CASSEGQGGNIQYF
TRBV5-4	TRBJ2-1	CATHTSGSKNEQFF
TRBV5-1	TRBJ1-3	CASSLKTETGNSGNTIYF
TRBV10-3	TRBJ1-5	CAISRQGGNQPQHF
TRBV30	TRBJ1-3	CALVDRFSGNTIYF
TRBV7-2	TRBJ2-1	CASSLARGSYNEQFF
TRBV11-2	TRBJ2-1	CASSLVLAGGEQFF
TRBV5-6	TRBJ1-6	CASSLGQYNSPLHF
TRBV19	TRBJ1-1	CASSMTPYTNTEAFF
TRBV9	TRBJ2-5	CASSATSSPQETQYF
TRBV7-2	TRBJ1-2	CATQDRGLLIYGYTF
TRBV6-5	TRBJ2-5	CASSEPGGPETQYF
TRBV5-1	TRBJ1-4	CASSANPGQGFEKLFF
TRBV5-4	TRBJ1-4	CASSLTVNEKLFF
TRBV5-4	TRBJ2-2	CASSNAATNTGELFF
TRBV21-1	TRBJ2-1	CASSKEGDRVWYNEQFF
TRBV7-3	TRBJ2-3	CASSLTGSADTQYF
TRBV25-1	TRBJ1-1	CASSELREDTEAFF
TRBV7-2	TRBJ1-1	CASSLALGTGGEAFF
TRBV7-8	TRBJ2-1	CASSLVAGDGNEQFF
TRBV7-2	TRBJ1-5	CASSLDRGNQPQHF
TRBV27	TRBJ2-7	CASSLAGLRYEQYF
TRBV4-1	TRBJ2-3	CASSQISGGTDTQYF
TRBV3-1/TRBV3-2	TRBJ2-3	CASSPGPGHTDTQYF
TRBV5-8	TRBJ2-2	CASSFAGLQTGELFF
TRBV6-2/TRBV6-3	TRBJ2-7	CASSKGGIPYEQYF
TRBV7-9	TRBJ2-2	CASSGTGGSGELFF
TRBV7-2	TRBJ2-7	CASSLTGTSSYEQYF
TRBV5-1	TRBJ2-7	CASQTGPSSYEQYF
TRBV5-4	TRBJ2-1	CASSLDSGPEGEQFF
TRBV28	TRBJ1-5	CASSFSPRTGDQPQHF
TRBV6-1	TRBJ1-5	CASSEAYGYSNQPQHF
TRBV27	TRBJ2-7	CASGQGHEQYF
TRBV28	TRBJ1-3	CASSTTGNEFGNTIYF
TRBV28	TRBJ1-4	CASRAGTGVLVRKGLFF
TRBV12-3/TRBV12-4	TRBJ2-7	CASSVREGHEQYF
TRBV15	TRBJ1-6	CATSRQGNSPLHF
TRBV7-2	TRBJ2-1	CASSLAGQGYNEQFF
TRBV19	TRBJ1-5	CASSRAYNQPQHF
TRBV20-1	TRBJ1-3	CSASTGSGNTIYF
TRBV5-6	TRBJ2-7	CASSGIQGTYEQYF
TRBV6-5	TRBJ2-1	CASSYTDRVQFF
TRBV11-3	TRBJ2-4	CASSLGDRGRNYF
TRBV24-1	TRBJ2-1	CATSGNSGRASNEQFF
TRBV30	TRBJ1-1	CAWAGANTEAFF
TRBV28	TRBJ2-5	CASSPYRIMDGKTQYF
TRBV2	TRBJ2-5	CASPPDPGGETQYF